One T cell receptor (beta chain) is described in this entry. What it binds is unknown. The sample is drawn from a study of T-cell memory formation after mild COVID-19. Regarding the study as a whole: Researchers found some responding clones in pre-infection memory, a sign that cross-reactive memory joined.

TCRdb used MiXCR to reprocess the 5' RACE reads, holding one entry per CDR3 protein. The sample holds approximately 150,000 distinct CDR3 sequences, roughly 14% seen once. This CDR3 has 13 residues. From germline, CDR1 is SGHDN and CDR2 FVKESK. The ends were cut back, 3 bases at V and 8 bases at J, with 13 bases in the middle. This clonotype was obtained from an adult woman who had mild COVID-19 (a few samples of this study predate the infection). Cell type and time point are not known. V and J are TRBV14 and TRBJ1-2; D is uncertain. The sequenced sample was PBMCs or a T cell subset sorted from them (not recorded which). This chain's CDR3 is CASSHVSTGGYTF. The CDR3 DNA follows: TGTGCCAGCAGCCACGTTTCTACCGGGGGCTACACCTTC.